Below, 27 T cell receptor beta chains from the same sample are listed, as sequenced in a study of blood T cells in healthy people across ages. Primers used in a second PCR of roughly 6 to 12 cycles were a sample-barcoded 5' primer and a J-beta primer mix. TCRdb independently ran MiXCR on the 5' RACE reads; one entry per CDR3 protein. The sample has roughly 1,000,000 distinct CDR3 sequences, approximately 25% seen once. The same sample was also studied in work on T cells of mothers and their children.

Sequenced sample: blood. The receptors come from a girl aged 2 to 10 in good health.

As DNA, the CDR3 is TGTGCCAGCAGTTCTCAGGGATCCTGGGTAGGCAATGAGCAGTTCTTC. Protein sequence: CASSSQGSWVGNEQFF. This chain connects TRBV12-3 or TRBV12-4 to TRBJ2-1; D is perhaps TRBD1 (5 bases). V gave up 4 bases and J gave up 6 bases, with 19 bases separating them. The CDR3 has 16 amino acids.

The rearrangement uses TRBV4-1 and TRBJ2-1, with TRBD1 as a possible D gene (6 bases). The J call is in doubt because the DNA end fits TRBJ2-7 better. The CDR3 covers 16 residues. Per the germline V gene, CDR1 is MGHRA and CDR2 is YSYEKL. CDR3 DNA: TGCGCCAGCAGCCAAGCAGGGACAAACGGAAGGAACGAGCAGTACTTC. Residues: CASSQAGTNGRNEQYF.

This chain connects TRBV11-2 to TRBJ2-7; TRBD2 aligns across 8 bases. Germline CDR1 SGHAT, CDR2 FQNNGV. This CDR3 comprises 17 residues. The junction had 15 bases not matched to a gene; V was cut back by 5 bases and J by 3 bases. The CDR3 region is CASSVGGSGAWGYEQYF. Here the CDR3 DNA reads TGTGCCAGCAGCGTGGGGGGTAGCGGGGCCTGGGGCTACGAGCAGTACTTC.

This clonotype was seen a few times. J is TRBJ2-5 and V is TRBV6-5; TRBD2 agrees at 7 bases. After removal of 2 bases from V and 2 bases from J, the junction contained 8 bases not matched to a gene. The CDR3 sequence is 16 residues long. CDR1 and CDR2 (germline): MNHEY, SVGAGI. This CDR3 is CASSYQLLGGQETQYF. CDR3 nucleotides: TGTGCCAGCAGTTACCAGCTTCTCGGGGGGCAAGAGACCCAGTACTTC.

This clonotype appeared a few times. This sequence joins TRBV12-3 or TRBV12-4 and TRBJ2-5; possibly TRBD2 for D (5 bases). The J call may be faulty, since TRBJ2-7 better matches the DNA end. This CDR3 spans 15 amino acids. The CDR3 DNA sequence: TGTGCCAGCAGTTTAGCGCAGTGGACTGAATACGAGCAGTACTTC. Residues: CASSLAQWTEYEQYF.

The chain couples TRBV11-2 to TRBJ2-1, with TRBD2 as a possible D gene (5 bases). With 5 bases removed from V and 3 bases from J, the gap between germline ends came to 11 bases. Germline lookup yields CDR1 SGHAT and CDR2 FQNNGV. CDR3 length: 14 residues. CDR3 in amino acids: CASSLAPSYNEQFF. Here the CDR3 DNA reads TGTGCCAGCAGCCTAGCCCCCAGCTACAATGAGCAGTTCTTC.

This chain links TRBV6-1 with TRBJ2-1, with unresolved D. The V gene's germline CDR1 is MNHNS and CDR2 SASEGT. This CDR3 comprises 13 residues. V lost 7 bases and J 7 bases, leaving 14 bases between the germline ends. DNA of the CDR3: TGTGCCAGCATAATACCAAACCAGAATGAGCAGTTCTTC. Its translation is CASIIPNQNEQFF.

This clonotype was found once. This chain uses TRBV7-8 with TRBJ2-5, with 8 bases fitting TRBD1. The DNA end favors TRBJ2-7, so the J call may be wrong. Looked up from germline, CDR1 is SGHVS and CDR2 is FQNEAQ. The CDR3 is made up of 15 amino acids. For the CDR3, the DNA is TGTGCCAGCAGCCTAAGACAGGGGTTGACCTACGAGCAGTACTTC. This codes for CASSLRQGLTYEQYF.

The V and J genes are TRBV11-2 and TRBJ1-2, with 7 positions matching TRBD1. The J segment lost 7 bases and the V segment lost 4 bases, leaving 9 bases of the junction unmatched. CDR3 length: 14 amino acids. Germline CDR1 reads SGHAT; CDR2 reads FQNNGV. CDR3 residues: CASSSTTGAGGYTF. CDR3 nucleotide sequence: TGTGCCAGCAGCTCCACAACAGGGGCCGGTGGCTACACCTTC.

This clonotype was observed a handful of times. The chain uses TRBV10-2 and TRBJ2-2; D gene uncertain. Germline assignment: CDR1 WSHSY and CDR2 SAAADI. V was pared by 2 bases and J by 5 bases, with 12 bases between. The CDR3 is 15 residues long. The CDR3 DNA follows: TGCGCCAGCAGTGAGAACAGTTTGAGTACCGGGGAGCTGTTTTTT. This gives the protein CASSENSLSTGELFF.

This clonotype was observed a few times. The rearrangement links TRBV29-1 to TRBJ2-5; no firm D call. This CDR3 has 13 residues. V gave up 6 bases and J gave up 2 bases, with 13 bases separating them. Germline V gene lookup returns CDR1 SQVTM and CDR2 ANQGSEA. CDR3 residues: CSVCWAAQETQYF. The DNA for the CDR3 is TGCAGCGTGTGCTGGGCGGCTCAAGAGACCCAGTACTTC.

This chain links TRBV6-6 with TRBJ1-1; TRBD1 is a possible D gene (6 bases). The CDR3 loop spans 13 amino acids. V shed 7 bases and J shed 7 bases, with 16 bases lying between them. Germline-derived CDR1 and CDR2 are MNHNY and SVGAGI (reference sequence). The CDR3 is CASTQQGSGEAFF. In DNA, the CDR3 is TGTGCCAGCACGCAACAGGGAAGCGGTGAAGCTTTCTTT.

The chain joins TRBV20-1 to TRBJ1-1; D is ambiguous. This CDR3 has 13 amino acids. Germline V gene lookup returns CDR1 DFQATT and CDR2 SNEGSKA (reference sequence). With 3 bases removed from V and 1 base from J, the gap between germline ends came to 9 bases. Here the CDR3 DNA reads TGCAGTGCTAGGGAAGGTGGGAACACTGAAGCTTTCTTT. Encoded protein: CSAREGGNTEAFF.

This clonotype was seen a handful of times. The chain combines TRBV4-3 with TRBJ1-2; D is unclear. This CDR3 has 14 residues. The V and J ends lost 5 bases and 6 bases respectively, with 16 bases between them. Germline CDR1 LGHNA, CDR2 YSLEER. The CDR3 sequence is CASSDRGDGDGYTF. The CDR3 DNA reads as TGCGCCAGCAGCGACCGGGGTGACGGGGATGGCTACACCTTC.

The chain links TRBV6-2 or TRBV6-3 to TRBJ2-1; D not resolved. The CDR3 covers 13 residues. Germline V lookup: CDR1 MNHEY, CDR2 SVGEGT. Deletions cut 7 bases from V and 4 bases from J, with 11 bases between. Written as DNA, the CDR3 is TGTGCCAGCACTCAACCGCTATACAATGAGCAGTTCTTC. The encoded protein is CASTQPLYNEQFF.

This clonotype was seen a handful of times. V gene TRBV10-3 combines with J gene TRBJ2-5; perhaps D is TRBD1 or TRBD2 (5 bases each). Germline CDR1 reads ENHRY; CDR2 reads SYGVKD. V was pared by 9 bases and J by 2 bases, with 19 bases between. The CDR3 has 15 amino acids. The CDR3 protein is CAIRKRDDHQETQYF. The CDR3 DNA follows: TGTGCCATTAGAAAGAGGGACGACCATCAAGAGACCCAGTACTTC.

This sequence joins TRBV9 and TRBJ2-2; D gene ambiguous. This CDR3 is 15 amino acids long. Trimming removed 4 bases from V and 1 base from J, with 11 bases in between. From germline, CDR1 is SGDLS and CDR2 YYNGEE. The CDR3 nucleotides are TGTGCCAGCAGCCCAGAGACGAAGAACACCGGGGAGCTGTTTTTT. Residues: CASSPETKNTGELFF. The full variable domain, in which reference TRBV9 and TRBJ2-2 provide the parts outside the CDR3, is DSGVTQTPKHLITATGQRVTLRCSPRSGDLSVYWYQQSLDQGLQFLIQYYNGEERAKGNILERFSAQQFPDLHSELNLSSLELGDSALYFCASSPETKNTGELFFGEGSRLTVL.

Only a few counts were recorded for this clonotype. One end of the junction is discordant with germline, which a read error may explain. The chain employs TRBV7-8 and TRBJ2-3; TRBD2 aligns across 10 bases. The V gene's germline CDR1 is SGHVS and CDR2 FQNEAQ. There are 17 residues in the CDR3. The CDR3 is CASSLLPIAGGTDTQCF. CDR3 coding DNA: TGTGCCAGCAGCTTACTCCCCATAGCGGGGGGCACAGATACGCAGTGTTTT.

The chain carries TRBV6-5 and TRBJ1-1, with D perhaps matching TRBD1 (5 bases). Germline CDR1 MNHEY, CDR2 SVGAGI. The CDR3 covers 15 residues. V was clipped by 2 bases and J by 1 base, with 11 bases between them. In DNA form, the CDR3 reads TGTGCCAGCAGTTACAAGGGCAGGGCGAACACTGAAGCTTTCTTT. Its protein product is CASSYKGRANTEAFF.

CDR3 loop: CASSIGWSSEAFF. CDR3 bases: TGTGCCAGTAGTATAGGATGGAGTTCTGAAGCTTTCTTT. The genes are TRBV19 and TRBJ1-1; unclear D gene. Germline V gene sequence: CDR1 LNHDA, CDR2 SQIVND (reference sequence). With 1 base removed from V and 6 bases from J, the gap between germline ends came to 9 bases. The length of the CDR3 is 13 residues.

The table lists this clonotype with a few counts. The CDR3 region is CSLLLLVSDTQYF. The CDR3 DNA is TGCAGTCTCCTTCTTCTAGTGTCAGATACGCAGTATTTT. The gene calls are TRBV20-1 and TRBJ2-3; no clear D gene. Germline V lookup: CDR1 DFQATT, CDR2 SNEGSKA (reference sequence). V lost 8 bases to trimming and J lost 4 bases, with 16 bases between them. There are 13 residues in the CDR3.

This clonotype showed up many times. This chain connects TRBV5-1 to TRBJ2-2; D not certain. The CDR3 has 14 residues. The germline V and J ends were trimmed by 4 bases and 1 base, with 8 bases remaining between them. Germline V lookup: CDR1 SGHRS, CDR2 YFSETQ. Written as DNA, the CDR3 is TGCGCCAGCAGCCGAACAGTGAACACCGGGGAGCTGTTTTTT. Amino acid sequence: CASSRTVNTGELFF.

This clonotype was seen a handful of times. CDR3 sequence reads: CASSQGSGTGNGYTF. CDR3 in DNA: TGCGCCAGCAGCCAAGGCTCCGGGACAGGGAACGGCTACACCTTC. The genes are TRBV4-1 and TRBJ1-2; 9 bases map to TRBD1. Germline CDR1 reads MGHRA; CDR2 reads YSYEKL. The trim removed 1 base at V and 8 bases at J, leaving 8 bases unmatched. The CDR3 spans 15 residues.

The CDR3 DNA sequence: TGCAGTGCCCCGGTAGCGGGCCTATACAATGAGCAGTTCTTC. It is translated as CSAPVAGLYNEQFF. The V call is TRBV20-1, the J call TRBJ2-1; 7 bases fit TRBD2. CDR1 is DFQATT and CDR2 is SNEGSKA in the germline V gene (reference sequence). This CDR3 contains 14 residues. V gave up 6 bases and J gave up 4 bases; unmatched junction bases: 9.

The chain combines TRBV6-2 or TRBV6-3 with TRBJ2-7, with 8 bases aligning to TRBD2. With the DNA end fitting TRBJ2-1 better, the J assignment may be wrong. The V gene's germline CDR1 is MNHEY and CDR2 SVGEGT. The CDR3 runs to 17 residues. The chain's CDR3 is CASSYLVLGGGIGEQFF. As DNA, the CDR3 is TGTGCCAGCAGTTACCTAGTTCTCGGCGGGGGGATCGGTGAGCAGTTCTTC.

There are a few counts of this clonotype. This chain connects TRBV27 to TRBJ2-3; possibly TRBD1 for D (6 bases). Germline V lookup: CDR1 MNHEY, CDR2 SMNVEV (reference sequence). The ends were cut back, 1 base at V and 2 bases at J, with 7 bases in the middle. The CDR3 has 14 amino acids. The CDR3 region has the DNA TGTGCCAGCAGTTTATGGGACAACACAGATACGCAGTATTTT. Protein product: CASSLWDNTDTQYF.

The J gene is TRBJ2-7, the V gene TRBV12-3 or TRBV12-4, with D tentatively TRBD1 or TRBD2 (5 bases each). V was cut by 4 bases and J by 13 bases, with 14 bases left in between. This CDR3 has 11 amino acids. DNA for the CDR3: TGTGCCAGCAGTTCCAAAGGGACCGCCTACTTC. Protein sequence: CASSSKGTAYF.